This passage covers 32 T cell receptor beta chains from one sample sequenced in a study of cytomegalovirus exposure and HLA in healthy donors. Primers: 60 Vbeta forward and 13 Jbeta reverse. The table came from immunoSEQ multiplex PCR; TCRdb's copy has only in-frame clones and leaves some out. Of 160,000 or so clones detected, more than 60% appear once; the ten largest clones hold 7%. Sequencing input: PBMCs. The receptors derive from a woman in her thirties or forties in good health and CMV-seropositive.

The J gene is TRBJ2-7, the V gene TRBV9; 9 bases line up with TRBD1. V shed 0 bases and J 3 bases; nucleotides not matched to a gene: 10. This CDR3 contains 17 residues. The germline CDR1 and CDR2 sequences are SGDLS and YYNGEE. The CDR3 sequence is CASSVDPGQGLIYEQYF. Written as DNA, the CDR3 is TGTGCCAGCAGCGTAGATCCGGGACAGGGCTTAATCTACGAGCAGTACTTC.

Only one count was recorded for this clone. This chain uses TRBV5-6 with TRBJ2-3; 8 nucleotides align to TRBD2. CDR3 length: 17 amino acids. J was trimmed by 2 bases and V by 0 bases; bases with no gene match: 8. Germline CDR1 is SGHDT and CDR2 is YYEEEE. CDR3 region: CASSLVGTSGNTDTQYF. CDR3 nucleotides: TGTGCCAGCAGCTTGGTTGGTACTAGCGGAAACACAGATACGCAGTATTTT. Full variable domain (outside the CDR3, taken from reference TRBV5-6 and TRBJ2-3): DAGVTQSPTHLIKTRGQQVTLRCSPKSGHDTVSWYQQALGQGPQFIFQYYEEEERQRGNFPDRFSGHQFPNYSSELNVNALLLGDSALYLCASSLVGTSGNTDTQYFGPGTRLTVL.

V is TRBV5-1 and J is TRBJ2-7; 10 positions agree with TRBD1. The trim removed 0 bases at V and 6 bases at J, leaving 3 bases unmatched. Per germline, CDR1 SGHRS and CDR2 YFSETQ. This CDR3 comprises 14 residues. CDR3 bases: TGCGCCAGCAGCTTGGGACAGGGGGCGGCCGAGCAGTACTTC. The encoded protein is CASSLGQGAAEQYF.

The chain employs TRBV30 and TRBJ2-7; 8 bases line up with TRBD1. The CDR3 extends over 14 amino acids. The trim removed 4 bases at V and 3 bases at J, leaving 8 bases unmatched. Germline assignment: CDR1 GTSNPN and CDR2 SVGIG (reference sequence). CDR3 nucleotides: TGTGCCTGGAACCCGGGACAGGCGAACTACGAGCAGTACTTC. Translated: CAWNPGQANYEQYF. Full variable domain (remainder filled in from reference TRBV30 and TRBJ2-7): SQTIHQWPATLVQPVGSPLSLECTVEGTSNPNLYWYRQAAGRGLQLLFYSVGIGQISSEVPQNLSASRPQDRQFILSSKKLLLSDSGFYLCAWNPGQANYEQYFGPGTRLTVT.

This clone was counted once. The chain links TRBV7-2 to TRBJ2-3; possibly TRBD2 for D (5 bases). From germline, CDR1 is SGHTA and CDR2 FQGNSA. The CDR3 consists of 16 residues. The V and J ends lost 0 bases and 3 bases respectively, with 13 bases between them. The CDR3 reads CASSLALGLGTDTQYF. The CDR3 DNA reads TGTGCCAGCAGCTTAGCGCTAGGACTCGGAACAGATACGCAGTATTTT. Drawing the rest from reference TRBV7-2 and TRBJ2-3, the complete variable domain is GAGVSQSPSNKVTEKGKDVELRCDPISGHTALYWYRQSLGQGLEFLIYFQGNSAPDKSGLPSDRFSAERTGGSVSTLTIQRTQQEDSAVYLCASSLALGLGTDTQYFGPGTRLTVL.

The chain has TRBV28 and TRBJ2-7; 9 positions match TRBD1. Unmatched junction bases numbered 13, after V lost 7 bases and J lost 3 bases. This CDR3 comprises 16 residues. From germline, CDR1 is MDHEN and CDR2 SYDVKM. CDR3 sequence reads: CASTGPGQGSHYEQYF. The CDR3 DNA sequence: TGTGCCAGCACTGGGCCGGGACAGGGCTCCCACTACGAGCAGTACTTC.

This clone was counted between two and nine times. The rearrangement links TRBV29-1 to TRBJ1-3; a possible D gene is TRBD1 (5 bases). Trimming cost V 6 bases and J 1 base, with 10 bases left between them. The CDR3 covers 13 residues. Germline CDR1 SQVTM, CDR2 ANQGSEA. The CDR3 reads CSVLAGSGNTIYF. The CDR3, as DNA: TGCAGCGTCTTGGCAGGGTCTGGAAACACCATATATTTT. The whole variable domain, filled in from reference TRBV29-1 and TRBJ1-3, reads SAVISQKPSRDICQRGTSLTIQCQVDSQVTMMFWYRQQPGQSLTLIATANQGSEATYESGFVIDKFPISRPNLTFSTLTVSNMSPEDSSIYLCSVLAGSGNTIYFGEGSWLTVV.

This clone has only one observation. V and J are TRBV19 and TRBJ1-5; D is perhaps TRBD1 (5 bases). Germline V gene data show CDR1 as LNHDA and CDR2 as SQIVND (reference sequence). The germline V and J ends were trimmed by 4 bases and 6 bases, with 19 bases remaining between them. The CDR3 is 16 amino acids. The CDR3 DNA follows: TGTGCCAGTAGTACTGGATATGGGGGGTTCGGTCAGCCCCAGCATTTT. Encoded protein: CASSTGYGGFGQPQHF.

V is TRBV5-4 and J is TRBJ1-6; TRBD1 matches at 8 bases. Germline CDR1 reads SGHNT; CDR2 reads YYREEE (reference sequence). There are 16 residues in the CDR3. Trimming cost V 0 bases and J 4 bases; bases outside gene matches: 3. The chain's CDR3 is CASSLGGDRYNSPLHF. The CDR3 DNA follows: TGTGCCAGCAGCTTGGGTGGGGACAGGTATAATTCACCCCTCCACTTT.

The chain combines TRBV12-5 with TRBJ2-5; D call uncertain. With 8 bases removed from V and 1 base from J, the gap between germline ends came to 14 bases. Germline V gene data show CDR1 as LGHNT and CDR2 as FRNRAP. The CDR3 spans 14 residues. The CDR3 spells CASLPSGLQETQYF. The CDR3 DNA reads as TGTGCTAGTTTACCCTCCGGTCTCCAAGAGACCCAGTACTTC.

The V gene is TRBV7-2, the J gene TRBJ2-7; D is ambiguous. CDR3 length: 13 residues. Trimming pared 5 bases from V and 0 bases from J, leaving 8 bases between. CDR1 is SGHTA and CDR2 is FQGNSA in the germline V gene. The CDR3 region is CASSLPPSYEQYF. The CDR3 DNA reads TGTGCCAGCAGCCTACCCCCCTCCTACGAGCAGTACTTC.

The chain is built from TRBV19 and TRBJ1-2; D ambiguous. Germline V lookup: CDR1 LNHDA, CDR2 SQIVND (reference sequence). CDR3 length: 15 residues. With 3 bases removed from V and 8 bases from J, the gap between germline ends came to 19 bases. CDR3 protein: CASSMVGSLSGGYTF. CDR3 nucleotide sequence: TGTGCCAGTAGTATGGTCGGCAGCCTCTCGGGAGGCTACACCTTC.

This sequence joins TRBV9 and TRBJ2-3; 9 bases are a match to TRBD1. Germline assignment: CDR1 SGDLS and CDR2 YYNGEE. There are 13 residues in the CDR3. J gave up 6 bases and V 5 bases, and 4 bases lay outside the gene matches. The DNA for the CDR3 is TGTGCCAGCAGTCTCGGACAGGGGGATACGCAGTATTTT. Translation: CASSLGQGDTQYF.

The J gene is TRBJ2-5, the V gene TRBV5-4; tentative D call: TRBD1 (5 bases). V lost 4 bases and J lost 5, with 21 bases in between. This CDR3 region has 16 residues. Germline CDR1 and CDR2: SGHNT and YYREEE (reference sequence). In DNA form, the CDR3 reads TGTGCCAGCAGCCCCTTCCAGGGTGGGGCCGTCGAGACCCAGTACTTC. Protein sequence: CASSPFQGGAVETQYF.

This clone was recorded once. The J gene is TRBJ1-1, the V gene TRBV5-4; 9 nucleotides line up with TRBD1. In germline, CDR1 is SGHNT, CDR2 YYREEE (reference sequence). This CDR3 is built from 13 residues. J was trimmed by 11 bases and V by 4 bases; bases with no gene match: 9. The CDR3 is CASSVDRGLLAFF. In DNA, the CDR3 is TGTGCCAGCAGCGTGGACAGGGGTCTTCTGGCTTTCTTT.

V gene TRBV4-3 combines with J gene TRBJ1-5; possibly TRBD1 for D (6 bases). CDR3 length: 14 amino acids. Germline loops: CDR1 LGHNA, CDR2 YSLEER. V was trimmed by 0 bases and J by 11 bases, leaving 14 bases between them. The CDR3 loop reads CASSQDQGFGTQHF. CDR3 nucleotide sequence: TGCGCCAGCAGCCAAGATCAGGGGTTTGGGACCCAGCATTTT.

The chain links TRBV14 to TRBJ1-6; TRBD1 is a possible D gene (5 bases). Trimming removed 2 bases from V and 9 bases from J, with 11 bases in between. The V gene's germline CDR1 is SGHDN and CDR2 FVKESK. The CDR3 covers 14 residues. The CDR3 here is CASSQSGQFSPLHF. In DNA, the CDR3 is TGTGCCAGCAGCCAATCCGGACAATTTTCACCCCTCCACTTT.

Worth noting for this clone: The junction departs from the called germline gene at one end, perhaps through a read error. The chain uses TRBV7-9 and TRBJ2-5; 8 nucleotides match TRBD1. CDR1 and CDR2 from the germline V gene are SEHNR and FQNEAQ (reference sequence). The CDR3 runs 16 residues. Here the CDR3 DNA reads TGTTCCAGCAGCCAAGCCTCGACAGGGGCGATGGAGACCCAGTACTTC. It specifies CSSSQASTGAMETQYF.

This clone was observed once. The chain joins TRBV28 to TRBJ2-4; 7 bases are a match to TRBD1. V lost 11 bases, J lost 0 bases, and 10 bases stayed unmatched. The CDR3 runs to 15 residues. Germline V CDR1 and CDR2: MDHEN, SYDVKM. The CDR3 is CASANRGSAKNIQYF. DNA for the CDR3: TGTGCCTCCGCAAACAGGGGCTCAGCCAAAAACATTCAGTACTTC.

The chain links TRBV7-9 to TRBJ1-1; D uncertain. The germline V and J ends were trimmed by 5 bases and 4 bases, with 8 bases remaining between them. The CDR3 runs 12 residues. CDR1 and CDR2 (germline): SEHNR, FQNEAQ (reference sequence). This chain's CDR3 is CASSLPGTEAFF. CDR3 DNA: TGTGCCAGCAGCCTCCCGGGCACTGAAGCTTTCTTT.

In regard to this clone: An end of the junction does not agree with germline; a read error may underlie this. The chain employs TRBV7-7 and TRBJ1-1; maybe TRBD1 (5 bases). This CDR3 contains 13 residues. The germline V gene has CDR1 SSHAT and CDR2 FNYEAQ (reference sequence). CDR3 DNA: TGTGCTAGCAGCCCGATAGGGGACACTGAAGCTTTCTTT. Its translation is CASSPIGDTEAFF.

The chain carries TRBV6-5 and TRBJ2-7; TRBD1 matches 7 bases. With V trimmed by 7 bases and J by 3 bases, 12 bases remained unmatched. This CDR3 is 15 amino acids long. Germline V CDR1 and CDR2: MNHEY, SVGAGI. The CDR3 loop is CASTPLGQENYEQYF. Written as DNA, the CDR3 is TGTGCCAGCACTCCCCTCGGACAGGAGAACTACGAGCAGTACTTC.

The chain joins TRBV7-2 to TRBJ2-5, with D perhaps TRBD1 (5 bases). With 1 base removed from V and 0 bases from J, the gap between germline ends came to 12 bases. In germline, CDR1 is SGHTA, CDR2 FQGNSA. This CDR3 region has 16 residues. CDR3 DNA: TGTGCCAGCAGCTTAGTGAGTCCAGGGCACCAAGAGACCCAGTACTTC. Translation: CASSLVSPGHQETQYF.

The J gene is TRBJ1-1, the V gene TRBV4-2, with D tentatively TRBD1 (6 bases). The CDR3 runs to 14 residues. CDR1 and CDR2 from the germline V gene are LGHNA and YNFKEQ. Trimming removed 4 bases at V and 0 bases at J, with 9 bases between. CDR3 sequence: CASSPRQVNTEAFF. The CDR3 DNA reads TGTGCCAGCAGCCCACGACAGGTGAACACTGAAGCTTTCTTT.

The J gene is TRBJ1-2, the V gene TRBV28; 11 positions agree with TRBD1. Trimming removed 6 bases from V and 6 bases from J; junction bases left unmatched: 3. Germline V CDR1 and CDR2: MDHEN, SYDVKM. The CDR3 covers 13 residues. Here the CDR3 reads CASRWTGGDGYTF. CDR3 sequence (DNA): TGTGCCAGCAGGTGGACAGGGGGCGATGGCTACACCTTC.

This chain uses TRBV6-1 with TRBJ2-5; D may be TRBD1 (6 bases). CDR1 is MNHNS, CDR2 SASEGT, per germline. V gave up 4 bases and J gave up 5 bases, with 14 bases separating them. This CDR3 has 14 amino acids. In DNA form, the CDR3 reads TGTGCCAGCAGTGGCCAGGGGATCCGGGAGACCCAGTACTTC. It specifies CASSGQGIRETQYF.

V usage is TRBV4-3 and J usage is TRBJ1-1; D perhaps matches TRBD1 (5 bases). The CDR3 is 14 residues long. Trimming took 4 bases from V and 3 from J, leaving 12 bases between them. The V gene's germline CDR1 is LGHNA and CDR2 YSLEER. CDR3 coding DNA: TGCGCCAGCAGCCCGACCGGGGGATACACTGAAGCTTTCTTT. Protein product: CASSPTGGYTEAFF.

J is TRBJ1-5 and V is TRBV28; TRBD1 matches 10 bases. Germline loops: CDR1 MDHEN, CDR2 SYDVKM. The CDR3 is made up of 14 amino acids. V was pared by 6 bases and J by 9 bases, with 8 bases of the junction left unmatched. CDR3 DNA sequence: TGTGCCAGCAGCCCAGGGACAGGGGAACGGCCCCAGCATTTT. Protein sequence: CASSPGTGERPQHF. The full variable domain, completed using reference TRBV28 and TRBJ1-5, is DVKVTQSSRYLVKRTGEKVFLECVQDMDHENMFWYRQDPGLGLRLIYFSYDVKMKEKGDIPEGYSVSREKKERFSLILESASTNQTSMYLCASSPGTGERPQHFGDGTRLSIL.

This clone was counted a few times. Relative to the germline gene, one junction end is altered; a read error may explain this. The chain combines TRBV5-4 with TRBJ2-6; tentatively, D is TRBD1 (5 bases). The CDR3 covers 16 residues. The V gene's germline CDR1 is SGHNT and CDR2 YYREEE (reference sequence). The CDR3 DNA reads as TGTGCCAGCAGCCCCGGATCCCTTTCTGGGGCCAACGGCCTGACTTTC. Amino acid sequence: CASSPGSLSGANGLTF.

This clone was detected once. The CDR3 region has the DNA TGTGCCAGCAGCGAGACAGGGGAGAATCAGCCCCAGCATTTT. This codes for CASSETGENQPQHF. The chain combines TRBV5-6 with TRBJ1-5; 8 positions agree with TRBD1. V shed 4 bases, J shed 4 bases, and the junction held 4 bases outside the gene matches. Germline loops: CDR1 SGHDT, CDR2 YYEEEE. The CDR3 totals 14 residues.

The chain is built from TRBV28 and TRBJ1-2; possible D gene TRBD1, 6 bases. This CDR3 comprises 15 residues. From germline, CDR1 is MDHEN and CDR2 SYDVKM. Trimming cost V 6 bases and J 4 bases, with 18 bases left between them. The CDR3 region is CASRDSLSSLYGYTF. The CDR3 nucleotides are TGTGCCAGCAGGGACAGCCTTTCTAGTCTCTATGGCTACACCTTC.

The rearrangement uses TRBV5-4 and TRBJ1-1, with 7 bases lining up with TRBD1. The CDR3 totals 16 residues. The germline CDR1 and CDR2 sequences are SGHNT and YYREEE (reference sequence). The V and J ends lost 4 bases and 1 base, in that order; junction bases with no gene match: 10. DNA of the CDR3: TGTGCCAGCAGCCCTAAGAAGGGGGCGGCGAACACTGAAGCTTTCTTT. It yields the protein CASSPKKGAANTEAFF.